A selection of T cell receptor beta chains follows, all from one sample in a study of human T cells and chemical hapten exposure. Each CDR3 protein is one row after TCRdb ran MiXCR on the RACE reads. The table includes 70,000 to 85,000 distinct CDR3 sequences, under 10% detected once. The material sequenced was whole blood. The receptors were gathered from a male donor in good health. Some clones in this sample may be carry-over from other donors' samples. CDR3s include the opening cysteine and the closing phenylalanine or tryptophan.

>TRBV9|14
CASSPGTGQSEAFF
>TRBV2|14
CASSEIGGATEAFF
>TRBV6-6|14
CASSPRDSNEKLFF
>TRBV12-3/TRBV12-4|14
CASSLMQGIYGYTF
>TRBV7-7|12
CAGSRKDGELFF
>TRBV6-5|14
CASSYVVGTDTQYF
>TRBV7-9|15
CASSLSDRGYNEQFF
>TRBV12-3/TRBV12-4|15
CASIRWAGVYNEQFF
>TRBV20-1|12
CSARITSYEQYF
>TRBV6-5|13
CASRTGRPTEAFF
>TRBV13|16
CASSLGRTDLNTEAFF
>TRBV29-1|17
CSVEDLGTGGTRYEQYF
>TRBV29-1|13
CSVAAGGAETQYF
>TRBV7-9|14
CASSLSGQGYEQYF
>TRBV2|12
CASRRTDAPLHF
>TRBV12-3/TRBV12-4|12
CASSPLAGPTIF
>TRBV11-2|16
CASSLGAGGQTWTQYF
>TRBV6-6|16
CASSWDRGRRAYGYTF
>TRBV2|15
CASSSATGEEDTQYF
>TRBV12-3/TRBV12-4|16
CASSLAAGQRNEKLFF
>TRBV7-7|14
CASSPHEAAGELFF
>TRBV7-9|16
CASSLSAGGASDTQYF
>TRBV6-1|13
CASSEGPQVPLHF
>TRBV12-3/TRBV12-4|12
CASSLGADTQYF
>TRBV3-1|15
CASSQGNQGGGELFF
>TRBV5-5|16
CASSERDRALYNEQFF
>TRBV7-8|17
CASSLARTGRINYGYTF
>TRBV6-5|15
CASRKTWQGTDTQYF
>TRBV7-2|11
CASSSEMVAFF
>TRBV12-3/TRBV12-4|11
CASSFALEAFF
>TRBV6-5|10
CASRGNEQYF
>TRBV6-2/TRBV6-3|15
CASRGRTGENQPQHF
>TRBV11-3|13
CASSLRRNTEAFF
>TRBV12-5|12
CASGSESYEQYF
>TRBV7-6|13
CASSLEQSYEQYF
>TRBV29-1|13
CSVVSGGGNTIYF
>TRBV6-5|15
CASSYSRGLATEAFF
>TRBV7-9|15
CASSLTLAGGKEQYF
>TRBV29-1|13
CSVFRFGADEQFF
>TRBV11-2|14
CASSLVPGDYEQYF
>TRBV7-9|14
CASNKRDSPYEQYF
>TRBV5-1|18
CASSLILAGSSSYNEQFF
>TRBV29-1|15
CSVGPVAGEAGTQYF
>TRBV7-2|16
CASSSGRLAEYNEQFF
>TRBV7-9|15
CASSPRDRGSNEAFF
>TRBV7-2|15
CASSPDSLSYNEQFF
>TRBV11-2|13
CASSPQGGDEQFF
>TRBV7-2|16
CASSHIDSEYNSPLHF
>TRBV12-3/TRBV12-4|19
CASSSSSGLAGANTGELFF
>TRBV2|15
CASSVPGQGTSPLHF
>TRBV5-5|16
CASSQGLAGLQETQYF
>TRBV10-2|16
CASSVKTSGSLDEQFF
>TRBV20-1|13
CSARGAGTEPQHF
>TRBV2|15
CASSESGGYNQPQHF
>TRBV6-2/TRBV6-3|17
CASSTLPQGVGTDTQYF